This is a list of T cell receptor beta chains from one sample in a study of graft-versus-host responses after intestinal transplantation. Some clones are missing from TCRdb's copy, which holds only in-frame ones; the method was immunoSEQ multiplex PCR. The table includes about 92,000 clones, 85% to 95% detected once. These TCRs are of unknown antigen specificity. Here the sequenced sample was unstimulated CD8+ T cells sorted from spleen or lymph node cells, taken before intestinal transplant. Receptors originate from a human donor who received an intestinal transplant. The CDR3 runs from the conserved cysteine through the conserved F or W. Fields, in order: D gene, clone size, J gene, V gene, CDR3 DNA, CDR3 protein. A D gene is named only where the DNA matches it firmly. Not all rows give a size; the values are once, few, many and, for expanded clones, a class.

. . TRBJ2-5 TRBV6-5 TGTGCCAGCAGTGAGTGTAAGCAAGAGACCCAGTACTTC CASSECKQETQYF
TRBD2 . TRBJ2-3 TRBV9 TGTGCCAGCAGCGTGGGACTAGCGGACACAGATACGCAGTATTTT CASSVGLADTDTQYF
TRBD1 . TRBJ1-2 TRBV6-5 TGTGCCAGCAGTTACTCTGGCAGGGGGGCTAACTATGGCTACACCTTC CASSYSGRGANYGYTF
. . TRBJ2-3 TRBV7-2 TGTGCCAGCAGCTTATTGGCCGGCACAGATACGCAGTATTTT CASSLLAGTDTQYF
TRBD2 . TRBJ2-5 TRBV5-6 TGTGCCAGCAGCTTCGGTAGCGGGGGTGGGGAGACCCAGTACTTC CASSFGSGGGETQYF
TRBD1 . TRBJ1-2 TRBV5-6 TGTGCCAGCAGCTTGGAAGGGACAGTCATTAACTATGGCTACACCTTC CASSLEGTVINYGYTF
. . TRBJ1-2 TRBV19 TGTGCCAGTAGTATAACCGTTCAGGATCGGTACTATGGCTACACCTTC CASSITVQDRYYGYTF
TRBD2 . TRBJ2-1 TRBV30 TGTGCCTGGACCCAGACTAGCGGGGGGATCTACAATGAGCAGTTCTTC CAWTQTSGGIYNEQFF
TRBD2 . TRBJ2-7 TRBV9 TGTGCCAGCAGCGATTCACCCGGGACTAGCTTTACCTACGAGCAGTACTTC CASSDSPGTSFTYEQYF
TRBD1 . TRBJ2-7 TRBV5-1 TGCGCCAGCAGCTCAAACCCCGGGACAGGGAGCCACGAGCAGTACTTC CASSSNPGTGSHEQYF
. . TRBJ1-1 TRBV19 TGTGCCAGTAGTATGAATACTGAAGCTTTCTTT CASSMNTEAFF
. few TRBJ2-3 TRBV6-5 TGTGCCAGCAGTTACTCTTGGCTGGGCACAGATACGCAGTATTTT CASSYSWLGTDTQYF
. . TRBJ1-1 TRBV27 TGTGCCAGCAGTTTCGCGGGGGGAGAAGCTTTCTTT CASSFAGGEAFF
. few TRBJ2-3 TRBV5-6 TGTGCCAGCAGCTTTGGTCTAGCGTACGATACGCAGTATTTT CASSFGLAYDTQYF
. . TRBJ1-5 TRBV12-5 TGTGCTAGTGGGGGGTACCAGCCCCAGCATTTT CASGGYQPQHF
. . TRBJ2-7 TRBV7-9 TGTGCCAGCAGCTTAGATTGGACATCTAACTCCTACGAGCAGTACTTC CASSLDWTSNSYEQYF
TRBD1 once TRBJ2-7 TRBV5-6 TGTGCCAGCAGCTTTTTGATCTCAGACAGGGATTACACCTACGAGCAGTACTTC CASSFLISDRDYTYEQYF
. . TRBJ2-7 TRBV27 TGTGCCAGCAGTCCAATCGAATACGCGAGAGGCGAGCAGTACTTC CASSPIEYARGEQYF
. . TRBJ1-1 TRBV6-6 TGTGCCAGCAGTTACTCCGACTCGAACACTGAAGCTTTCTTT CASSYSDSNTEAFF
. . TRBJ1-2 TRBV6-5 TGTGCCAGCAGTTACTCAGGAGGTCAGAATGGCTACACCTTC CASSYSGGQNGYTF
. once TRBJ2-1 TRBV29-1 TGCAGCGTTGAAGATCTTAGAGAGAATGAGCAGTTCTTC CSVEDLRENEQFF
TRBD1 . TRBJ2-1 TRBV11-2 TGTGCCAGCAGCGATACCGGGACAGGGCGCCATGAGCAGTTCTTC CASSDTGTGRHEQFF
TRBD1 . TRBJ2-7 TRBV11-3 TGTGCCAGCAGCTGGACAGGGCCCTACGAGCAGTACTTC CASSWTGPYEQYF
TRBD1 once TRBJ2-7 TRBV15 TGTGCCACCAGCCCCGGGACAGGCTCCTACGAGCAGTACTTC CATSPGTGSYEQYF
TRBD2 . TRBJ2-7 TRBV5-4 TGTGCCAGCAGCCCACTAGCGGGGGAGACCTACGAGCAGTACTTC CASSPLAGETYEQYF
TRBD1 . TRBJ1-6 TRBV19 TGTGCCAGTAGTATAGATCCGGACAGGTCGCGGAATTCACCCCTCCACTTT CASSIDPDRSRNSPLHF
TRBD1 once TRBJ1-6 TRBV2 TGTGCCAGCATGATGGTGGGGCAGGGGGCGCGAATTAATAATTCACCCCTCCACTTT CASMMVGQGARINNSPLHF
TRBD2 . TRBJ2-2 TRBV12-5 TGTGCTAGTGGTTTGGTGCGGACAGCGCGGGGGGGCCGTTTAAACACCGGGGAGCTGTTTTTT CASGLVRTARGGRLNTGELFF
. . TRBJ2-1 TRBV28 TGTGCCAGCACTCCTCCCTGGCTAGCGCCACGGAATGAGCAGTTCTTC CASTPPWLAPRNEQFF
. . TRBJ2-7 TRBV13 TGTGCCAGCAGCCACGGGACCGCAGACTCCTACGAGCAGTACTTC CASSHGTADSYEQYF
TRBD2 . TRBJ2-7 TRBV13 TGTGCCAGCAGCTCGGGAGGGTCCTACGAGCAGTACTTC CASSSGGSYEQYF
. . TRBJ2-5 TRBV6-5 TGTGCCAGCACCGAAACACACGGACTCGAAGAGACCCAGTACTTC CASTETHGLEETQYF
TRBD2 . TRBJ2-3 TRBV7-6 TGTGCCAGCAGCGGTTCCTCTATAGCGGGCTCGCTCACAGATACGCAGTATTTT CASSGSSIAGSLTDTQYF
. . TRBJ2-1 TRBV11-3 TGTGCCAGCAGCTTAGGGTCTGGGACCTACAATGAGCAGTTCTTC CASSLGSGTYNEQFF
. . TRBJ1-2 TRBV5-5 TGTGCCAGCAGCCCAGAATACTATGGCTACACCTTC CASSPEYYGYTF
TRBD1 . TRBJ1-2 TRBV25-1 TGTGCCAGCTCCCTGACAGGGGGCAGGGGCTACACCTTC CASSLTGGRGYTF
. . TRBJ1-1 TRBV21-1 TGTGCCAGCACTATTGGCAGGGGAAGCACTGAAGCTTTCTTT CASTIGRGSTEAFF
. . TRBJ2-2 TRBV19 TGTGCCAGTAGTGCCATAAAGACAAGCCCCAACACCGGGGAGCTGTTTTTT CASSAIKTSPNTGELFF
. . TRBJ1-6 TRBV27 TGTGCCAGCAGTTTGGAGGCAGGGCATTCACCCCTCCACTTT CASSLEAGHSPLHF
TRBD1 . TRBJ2-1 TRBV11-2 TGTGCCAGCAGCTTAGTCGAGACAGGGAACAATGAGCAGTTCTTC CASSLVETGNNEQFF
. . TRBJ2-3 TRBV7-6 TGTGCCAGCAGCTTAGATACAGATACGCAGTATTTT CASSLDTDTQYF
. . TRBJ2-1 TRBV9 TGTGCCAGCAGCGTAGCCACTAGTTTTATCTACAATGAGCAGTTCTTC CASSVATSFIYNEQFF
. . TRBJ1-4 TRBV4-1 TGCGCCACGGGGGGGGTCCGTAATGAAAAACTGTTTTTT CATGGVRNEKLFF
TRBD1 . TRBJ2-7 TRBV30 TGTGCCTGGAGTCCGGACAGGGGGGAGCAGTACTTC CAWSPDRGEQYF
. . TRBJ2-1 TRBV2 TGTGCCAGCAGTGGCTGGACCCTTCGGGACATTTACAATGAGCAGTTCTTC CASSGWTLRDIYNEQFF
. . TRBJ2-1 TRBV7-3 TGTGCCAGCAGCTTAAATTCTGTGAGTTACAATGAGCAGTTCTTC CASSLNSVSYNEQFF
. . TRBJ2-7 TRBV4-1 TGCGCCAGCAGCCAAGCCGGGACGGGGAACGAGCAGTACTTC CASSQAGTGNEQYF
TRBD2 . TRBJ2-1 TRBV28 TGTGCCAGCAGCCGTATAGCGGGAGAGTCCAACAATGAGCAGTTCTTC CASSRIAGESNNEQFF
. once TRBJ2-1 TRBV5-1 TGCGCCAGCCGAATTACAGGGTGGAGCTCCTACAATGAGCAGTTCTTC CASRITGWSSYNEQFF
. . TRBJ2-3 TRBV27 TGTGCCAGCCGCCGAGGGGCAGGGGATAGCACAGATACGCAGTATTTT CASRRGAGDSTDTQYF
. . TRBJ1-2 TRBV7-9 TGTGCCAGCAGCTTTGGGGGCTACACCTTC CASSFGGYTF
. . TRBJ1-1 TRBV27 TGTGCCAGCAGTTTATGGGGTGGGGAGACTGAAGCTTTCTTT CASSLWGGETEAFF
. . TRBJ2-1 TRBV5-1 TGCGCCAGCAGGCCCTGGAACAATGAGCAGTTCTTC CASRPWNNEQFF